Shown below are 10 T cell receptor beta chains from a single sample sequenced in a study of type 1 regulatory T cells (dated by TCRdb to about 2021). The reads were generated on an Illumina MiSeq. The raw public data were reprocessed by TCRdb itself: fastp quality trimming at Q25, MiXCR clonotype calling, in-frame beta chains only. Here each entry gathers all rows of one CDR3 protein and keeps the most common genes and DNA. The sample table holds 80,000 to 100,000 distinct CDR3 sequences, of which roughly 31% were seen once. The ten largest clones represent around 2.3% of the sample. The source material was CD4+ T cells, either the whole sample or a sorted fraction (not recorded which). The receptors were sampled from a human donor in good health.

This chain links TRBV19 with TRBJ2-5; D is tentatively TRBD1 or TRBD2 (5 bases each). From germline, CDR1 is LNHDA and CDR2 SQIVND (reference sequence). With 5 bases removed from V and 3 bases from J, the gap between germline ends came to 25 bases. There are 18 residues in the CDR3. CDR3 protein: CASSHPGQGRRGEETQYF. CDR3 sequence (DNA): TGTGCCAGTAGTCACCCAGGCCAGGGCCGCCGAGGGGAAGAGACCCAGTACTTC.

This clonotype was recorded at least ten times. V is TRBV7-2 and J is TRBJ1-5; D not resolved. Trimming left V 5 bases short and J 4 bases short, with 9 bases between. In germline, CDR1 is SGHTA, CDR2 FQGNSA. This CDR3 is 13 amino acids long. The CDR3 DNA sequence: TGTGCCAGCAGCCTCGGACGGAATCAGCCCCAGCATTTT. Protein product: CASSLGRNQPQHF.

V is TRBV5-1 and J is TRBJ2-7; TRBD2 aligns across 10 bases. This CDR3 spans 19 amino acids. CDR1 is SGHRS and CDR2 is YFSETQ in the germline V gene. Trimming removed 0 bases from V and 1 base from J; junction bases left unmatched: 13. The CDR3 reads CASSLGQREAGGRSYEQYF. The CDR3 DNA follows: TGCGCCAGCAGCTTGGGACAGAGAGAAGCGGGAGGGCGGTCCTACGAGCAGTACTTC. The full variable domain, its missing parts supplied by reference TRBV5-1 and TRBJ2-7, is KAGVTQTPRYLIKTRGQQVTLSCSPISGHRSVSWYQQTPGQGLQFLFEYFSETQRNKGNFPGRFSGRQFSNSRSEMNVSTLELGDSALYLCASSLGQREAGGRSYEQYFGPGTRLTVT.

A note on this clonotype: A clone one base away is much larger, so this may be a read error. The CDR3 loop is CASSPRATGEQYF. The CDR3 nucleotides read TGTGCCAGCTCACCTCGGGCCACGGGCGAGCAGTACTTC. This sequence joins TRBV18 and TRBJ2-7; D remains ambiguous. V lost 3 bases and J lost 6, with 12 bases in between. Germline V gene lookup returns CDR1 KGHSH and CDR2 LQKENI. CDR3 length: 13 residues. Full variable domain (rest looked up from reference TRBV18 and TRBJ2-7): NAGVMQNPRHLVRRRGQEARLRCSPMKGHSHVYWYRQLPEEGLKFMVYLQKENIIDESGMPKERFSAEFPKEGPSILRIQQVVRGDSAAYFCASSPRATGEQYFGPGTRLTVT.

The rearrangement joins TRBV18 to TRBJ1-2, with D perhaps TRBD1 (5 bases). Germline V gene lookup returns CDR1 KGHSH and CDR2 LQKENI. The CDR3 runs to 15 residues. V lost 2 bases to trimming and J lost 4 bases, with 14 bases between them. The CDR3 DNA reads TGTGCCAGCTCACCATCACAGGAGACAGCCTATGGCTACACCTTC. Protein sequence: CASSPSQETAYGYTF. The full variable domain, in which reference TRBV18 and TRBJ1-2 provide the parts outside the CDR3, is NAGVMQNPRHLVRRRGQEARLRCSPMKGHSHVYWYRQLPEEGLKFMVYLQKENIIDESGMPKERFSAEFPKEGPSILRIQQVVRGDSAAYFCASSPSQETAYGYTFGSGTRLTVV.

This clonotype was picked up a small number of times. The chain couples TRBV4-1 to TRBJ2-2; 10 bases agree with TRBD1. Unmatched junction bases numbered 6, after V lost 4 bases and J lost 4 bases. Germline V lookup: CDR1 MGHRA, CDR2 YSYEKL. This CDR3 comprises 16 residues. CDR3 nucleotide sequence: TGCGCCAGCAGCCCGCGACAGGGGGCCGGCACCGGGGAGCTGTTTTTT. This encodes CASSPRQGAGTGELFF.

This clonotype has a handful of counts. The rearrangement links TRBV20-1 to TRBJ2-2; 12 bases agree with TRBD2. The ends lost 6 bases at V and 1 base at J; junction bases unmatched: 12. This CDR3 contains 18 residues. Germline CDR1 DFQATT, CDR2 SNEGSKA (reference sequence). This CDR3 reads CSAPGLAGSVGNTGELFF. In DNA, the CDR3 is TGCAGTGCCCCTGGACTAGCGGGGTCGGTAGGGAACACCGGGGAGCTGTTTTTT.

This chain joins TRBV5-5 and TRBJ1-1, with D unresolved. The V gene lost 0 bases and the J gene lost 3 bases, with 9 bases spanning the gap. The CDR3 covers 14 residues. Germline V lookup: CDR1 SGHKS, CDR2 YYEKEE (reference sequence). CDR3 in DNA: TGTGCCAGCAGCTTGGGACCTAGGGACACTGAAGCTTTCTTT. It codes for CASSLGPRDTEAFF.

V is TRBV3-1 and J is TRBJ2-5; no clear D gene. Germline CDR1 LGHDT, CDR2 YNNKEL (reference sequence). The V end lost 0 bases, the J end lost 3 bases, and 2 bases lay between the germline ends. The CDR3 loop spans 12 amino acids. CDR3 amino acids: CASSQEEETQYF. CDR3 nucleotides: TGTGCCAGCAGCCAAGAAGAAGAGACCCAGTACTTC.

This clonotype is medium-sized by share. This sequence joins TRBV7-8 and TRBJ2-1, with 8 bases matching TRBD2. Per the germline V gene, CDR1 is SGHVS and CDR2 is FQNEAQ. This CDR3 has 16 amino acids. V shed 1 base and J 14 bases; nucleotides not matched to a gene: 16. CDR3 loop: CASSLVVSFQRGNEFF. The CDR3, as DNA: TGTGCCAGCAGCTTAGTGGTTTCTTTTCAGCGGGGGAATGAGTTCTTC.